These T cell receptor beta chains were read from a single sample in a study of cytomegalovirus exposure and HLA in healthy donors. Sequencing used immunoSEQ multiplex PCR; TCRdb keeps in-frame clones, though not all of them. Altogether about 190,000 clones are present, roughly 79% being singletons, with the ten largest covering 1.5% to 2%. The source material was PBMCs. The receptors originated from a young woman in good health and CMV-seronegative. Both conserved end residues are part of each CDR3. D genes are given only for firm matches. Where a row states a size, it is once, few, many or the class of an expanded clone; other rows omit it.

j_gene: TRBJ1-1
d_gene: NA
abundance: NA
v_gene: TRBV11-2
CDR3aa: CASSFPGVSGTEAFF
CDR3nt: TGTGCCAGCAGCTTCCCGGGGGTGTCGGGGACTGAAGCTTTCTTT

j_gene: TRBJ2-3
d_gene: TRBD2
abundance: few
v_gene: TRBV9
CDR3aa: CASSVDSGREPDTQYF
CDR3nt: TGTGCCAGCAGCGTAGATAGCGGGAGAGAACCAGATACGCAGTATTTT

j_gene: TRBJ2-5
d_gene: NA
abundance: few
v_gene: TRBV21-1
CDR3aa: CASRKVGGQETQYF
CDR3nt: TGTGCCAGCAGAAAAGTCGGAGGACAAGAGACCCAGTACTTC

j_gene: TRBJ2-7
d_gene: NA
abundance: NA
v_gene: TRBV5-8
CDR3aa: CASTGLAVTYEQYF
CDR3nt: TGTGCCAGCACCGGGCTAGCTGTAACCTACGAGCAGTACTTC

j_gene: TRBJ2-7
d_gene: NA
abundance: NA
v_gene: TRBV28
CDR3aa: CATTRGPRGYEQYF
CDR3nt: TGTGCCACCACTCGAGGGCCTCGGGGCTACGAGCAGTACTTC

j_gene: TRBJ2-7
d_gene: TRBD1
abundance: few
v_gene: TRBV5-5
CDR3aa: CASSLVPGQGEQYF
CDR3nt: TGTGCCAGCAGCTTGGTGCCGGGACAGGGGGAGCAGTACTTC

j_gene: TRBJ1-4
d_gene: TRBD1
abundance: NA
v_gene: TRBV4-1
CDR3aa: CASSQPGTGRTNEKLFF
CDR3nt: TGCGCCAGCAGCCAACCTGGGACAGGACGAACTAATGAAAAACTGTTTTTT

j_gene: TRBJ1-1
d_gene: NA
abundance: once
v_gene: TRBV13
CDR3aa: CASSFARSTEAFF
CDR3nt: TGTGCCAGCAGCTTTGCGAGGAGCACTGAAGCTTTCTTT

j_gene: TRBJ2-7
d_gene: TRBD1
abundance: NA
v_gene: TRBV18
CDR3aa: CASSSGQGAYEQYF
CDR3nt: TGTGCCAGCTCATCGGGACAGGGCGCCTACGAGCAGTACTTC

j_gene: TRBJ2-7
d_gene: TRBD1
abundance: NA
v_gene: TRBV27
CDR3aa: CASSLTGVPYEQYF
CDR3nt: TGTGCCAGCAGTTTGACAGGGGTACCCTACGAGCAGTACTTC

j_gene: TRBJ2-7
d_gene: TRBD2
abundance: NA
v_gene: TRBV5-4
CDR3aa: CASSFGGGATYEQYF
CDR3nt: TGTGCCAGCAGTTTCGGGGGAGGGGCTACCTACGAGCAGTACTTC

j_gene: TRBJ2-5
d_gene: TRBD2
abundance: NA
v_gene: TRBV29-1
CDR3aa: CSVGTSNQETQYF
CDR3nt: TGCAGCGTTGGGACTAGCAACCAAGAGACCCAGTACTTC

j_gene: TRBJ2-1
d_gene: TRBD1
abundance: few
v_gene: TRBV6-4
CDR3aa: CASSAGGRRDREQFF
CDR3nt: TGTGCCAGCAGTGCAGGGGGTCGGCGTGACCGTGAGCAGTTCTTC

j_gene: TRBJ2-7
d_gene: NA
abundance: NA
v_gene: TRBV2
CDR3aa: CASSALGGSVAGRYEQYF
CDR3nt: TGTGCCAGCAGTGCCCTTGGGGGGTCCGTGGCGGGGAGGTACGAGCAGTACTTC

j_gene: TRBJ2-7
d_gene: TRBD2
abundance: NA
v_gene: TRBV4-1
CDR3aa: CASSFGLAGSYEQYF
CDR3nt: TGCGCCAGCAGCTTCGGACTAGCCGGATCCTACGAGCAGTACTTC

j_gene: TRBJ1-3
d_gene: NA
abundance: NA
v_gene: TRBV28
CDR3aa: CASSPPGHWSGNTIYF
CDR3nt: TGTGCCAGCAGTCCACCGGGACACTGGTCTGGAAACACCATATATTTT